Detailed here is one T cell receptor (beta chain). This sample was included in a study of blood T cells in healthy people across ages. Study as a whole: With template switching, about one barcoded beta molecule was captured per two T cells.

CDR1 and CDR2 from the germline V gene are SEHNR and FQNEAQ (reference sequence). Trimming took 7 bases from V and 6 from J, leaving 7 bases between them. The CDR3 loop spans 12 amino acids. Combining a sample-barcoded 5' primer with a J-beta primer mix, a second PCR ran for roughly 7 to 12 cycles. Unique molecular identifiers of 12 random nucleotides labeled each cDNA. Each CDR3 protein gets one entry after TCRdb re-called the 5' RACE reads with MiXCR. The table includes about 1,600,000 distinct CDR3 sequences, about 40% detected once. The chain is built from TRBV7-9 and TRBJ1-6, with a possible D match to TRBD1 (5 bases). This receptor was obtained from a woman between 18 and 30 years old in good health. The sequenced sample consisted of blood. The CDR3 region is CASNRLNSPLHF. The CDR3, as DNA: TGTGCCAGCAACAGGCTTAATTCACCCCTCCACTTT.